What follows are 9 T cell receptor beta chains derived from one specimen sequenced in a study of cytomegalovirus exposure and HLA in healthy donors. A multiplex PCR was run with 60 Vbeta primers and 13 Jbeta primers. Repertoires were generated with immunoSEQ multiplex PCR, while TCRdb's copy carries only in-frame clones and drops some. The data show about 230,000 clones, with around 85% seen just once and roughly 1.3% held by the top ten. Sequencing was done on a sample of PBMCs. These receptor sequences come from a human donor in good health.

V usage is TRBV29-1 and J usage is TRBJ2-7; TRBD2 aligns across 8 bases. V was clipped by 1 base and J by 7 bases; unmatched bases: 12. This CDR3 is 15 amino acids long. CDR1 and CDR2 from the germline V gene are SQVTM and ANQGSEA. The CDR3 region is CSVEGATSGANEQYF. CDR3 DNA: TGCAGCGTTGAAGGGGCCACTAGCGGAGCGAATGAGCAGTACTTC.

This rearrangement joins TRBV5-4 to TRBJ2-5; TRBD2 matches at 8 bases. With V trimmed by 4 bases and J by 2 bases, 10 bases remained unmatched. The CDR3 has 16 amino acids. Germline assignment: CDR1 SGHNT and CDR2 YYREEE (reference sequence). The CDR3 sequence is CASSPSGGSHQETQYF. The CDR3, as DNA: TGTGCCAGCAGCCCCTCGGGGGGGAGCCATCAAGAGACCCAGTACTTC.

On this clone: Other nucleotide sequences in the sample specify the same CDR3. The chain has TRBV15 and TRBJ2-1; the D is unclear. This CDR3 has 12 residues. The V gene lost 3 bases and the J gene lost 9 bases, with 9 bases spanning the gap. Germline CDR1 LNHNV, CDR2 YYDKDF (reference sequence). CDR3 region: CATSRPLGEQFF. CDR3 coding DNA: TGTGCCACCAGCAGGCCCCTCGGTGAGCAGTTCTTC.

On this clone: Other DNA sequences in this sample translate to the same CDR3. The rearrangement links TRBV5-1 to TRBJ2-5; TRBD2 matches 7 bases. The V segment lost 4 bases and the J segment 2 bases; nucleotides outside the gene matches: 5. Germline V gene sequence: CDR1 SGHRS, CDR2 YFSETQ. The CDR3 is 14 residues long. The CDR3 DNA reads TGCGCCAGCAGCCCCGGGACTATTCAAGAGACCCAGTACTTC. It yields the protein CASSPGTIQETQYF. Full variable domain (missing parts from reference TRBV5-1 and TRBJ2-5): KAGVTQTPRYLIKTRGQQVTLSCSPISGHRSVSWYQQTPGQGLQFLFEYFSETQRNKGNFPGRFSGRQFSNSRSEMNVSTLELGDSALYLCASSPGTIQETQYFGPGTRLLVL.

Of note for this clone: Germline and junction disagree at one end, which may indicate a read error. The chain has TRBV15 and TRBJ1-5; the D gene is possibly TRBD1 (6 bases). The CDR3 loop spans 15 amino acids. CDR1 LNHNV and CDR2 YYDKDF come from the germline V gene (reference sequence). CDR3 nucleotides: TGTGCCGCCAGCGACCGGGACACTTTGAATCAGCCCCAGCATTTT. Its translation: CAASDRDTLNQPQHF.

The sample holds one count of this clone. V usage is TRBV18 and J usage is TRBJ1-5; D is possibly TRBD1 (5 bases). V gave up 5 bases and J gave up 6 bases, with 14 bases separating them. This CDR3 contains 14 residues. Germline V gene sequence: CDR1 KGHSH, CDR2 LQKENI. This chain's CDR3 is CASSMGGTSQPQHF. CDR3 in DNA: TGTGCCAGCTCAATGGGGGGGACGAGTCAGCCCCAGCATTTT.

A few counts support this clone. The rearrangement uses TRBV5-4 and TRBJ2-7, with a possible D match to TRBD1 (6 bases). The germline gives CDR1 SGHNT, CDR2 YYREEE (reference sequence). This CDR3 comprises 13 residues. Between the trimmed V and J ends, which lost 0 bases and 5 bases, there was a span of 9 bases. The CDR3 region is CASSLVAGDEQYF. CDR3 DNA: TGTGCCAGCAGCTTGGTTGCAGGGGACGAGCAGTACTTC.

The chain is built from TRBV28 and TRBJ1-5, with a possible D match to TRBD1 (6 bases). The CDR3 has 14 residues. Germline lookup yields CDR1 MDHEN and CDR2 SYDVKM. Trimming stripped 6 bases from V and 3 bases from J, with 12 bases between. CDR3 amino acids: CASRPAGVNQPQHF. The CDR3 nucleotides are TGTGCCAGCAGGCCTGCAGGGGTCAATCAGCCCCAGCATTTT.

This chain joins TRBV5-4 and TRBJ2-2; D is perhaps TRBD2 (6 bases). V lost 4 bases, J lost 2 bases, and 12 bases lay in between. Germline CDR1 and CDR2: SGHNT and YYREEE (reference sequence). The CDR3 runs to 15 residues. CDR3 loop: CASSEASENTGELFF. CDR3 bases: TGTGCCAGCAGCGAGGCTAGCGAAAACACCGGGGAGCTGTTTTTT. Supplemented by reference TRBV5-4 and TRBJ2-2, the full variable domain reads ETGVTQSPTHLIKTRGQQVTLRCSSQSGHNTVSWYQQALGQGPQFIFQYYREEENGRGNFPPRFSGLQFPNYSSELNVNALELDDSALYLCASSEASENTGELFFGEGSRLTVL.